The 25 T cell receptor beta chains presented below share a single source sample, sequenced in a study of post-analysis software for immune sequencing data. Study-level points and caveats: Patients used roughly five TRBV segments, including TRBV5-6, TRBV5-1 and TRBV20-1, more often than controls.

The TCR beta cDNA libraries contained unique molecular identifiers. TCRdb called the PCR reads again in MiXCR, with one record for every CDR3 protein. The profile shows some 690,000 distinct CDR3 sequences, roughly 27% of them singletons. The antigens for these receptors are not known. The sequenced material came from blood. The receptors derive from a girl aged 10 to 17 with multiple sclerosis.

This chain uses TRBV19 with TRBJ1-1; D is perhaps TRBD1 (6 bases). CDR1 and CDR2 (germline): LNHDA, SQIVND (reference sequence). The ends were cut back, 3 bases at V and 4 bases at J, with 15 bases in the middle. The CDR3 length is 15 residues. The CDR3 here is CASSIGWQGSTEAFF. The CDR3 bases are TGTGCCAGTAGTATTGGGTGGCAGGGGAGCACTGAAGCTTTCTTT.

J is TRBJ2-7 and V is TRBV20-1, with 9 bases lining up with TRBD1. V was pared by 6 bases and J by 5 bases, with 5 bases of the junction left unmatched. Per germline, CDR1 DFQATT and CDR2 SNEGSKA (reference sequence). CDR3 length equals 12 residues. The CDR3 loop reads CSARQGVDEQYF. CDR3 DNA: TGCAGTGCAAGACAGGGGGTGGACGAGCAGTACTTC.

The chain has TRBV15 and TRBJ2-1; D is ambiguous. CDR3 size: 15 residues. CDR1 and CDR2 from the germline V gene are LNHNV and YYDKDF (reference sequence). Trimming removed 0 bases from V and 6 bases from J, with 12 bases in between. The CDR3 protein is CATSRDRPGTNEQFF. CDR3 DNA sequence: TGTGCCACCAGCAGAGATCGGCCTGGAACCAATGAGCAGTTCTTC. The variable domain in full, with the rest retrieved from reference TRBV15 and TRBJ2-1, is DAMVIQNPRYQVTQFGKPVTLSCSQTLNHNVMYWYQQKSSQAPKLLFHYYDKDFNNEADTPDNFQSRRPNTSFCFLDIRSPGLGDTAMYLCATSRDRPGTNEQFFGPGTRLTVL.

The table lists this clonotype with a few counts. The V gene is TRBV5-1, the J gene TRBJ2-7; 10 bases are a match to TRBD2. This CDR3 has 15 amino acids. The germline V gene encodes CDR1 SGHRS and CDR2 YFSETQ. The trim removed 4 bases at V and 2 bases at J, leaving 6 bases unmatched. The CDR3 DNA reads TGCGCCAGCAGCCACGGGACTAGCGACACCTACGAGCAGTACTTC. Translating gives CASSHGTSDTYEQYF.

This clonotype was counted a few times. The chain joins TRBV7-8 to TRBJ1-5, with 7 bases lining up with TRBD1. The CDR3 has 15 residues. The germline CDR1 and CDR2 sequences are SGHVS and FQNEAQ. V dropped 10 bases and J dropped 6; count of bases not matched to a gene: 15. CDR3 coding DNA: TGTGCCATCCCGAGGAGAGGGGGCGATTTTCAGCCCCAGCATTTT. Protein sequence: CAIPRRGGDFQPQHF.

This clonotype showed up many times. The V call is TRBV20-1, the J call TRBJ2-3; D is unresolved. CDR1 DFQATT and CDR2 SNEGSKA come from the germline V gene (reference sequence). The CDR3 has 12 residues. The V and J ends lost 5 bases and 3 bases respectively, with 9 bases between them. The CDR3 loop reads CSARLPTDTQYF. DNA for the CDR3: TGCAGTGCTCGATTGCCGACAGATACGCAGTATTTT.

In its sample, this clonotype was seen many times. The V call is TRBV20-1, the J call TRBJ2-5; D is unclear. CDR1 is DFQATT, CDR2 SNEGSKA, per germline (reference sequence). With 4 bases removed from V and 3 bases from J, the gap between germline ends came to 12 bases. The CDR3 consists of 13 residues. CDR3 region: CSANVQRKETQYF. The CDR3 nucleotides read TGCAGTGCTAACGTACAGAGGAAAGAGACCCAGTACTTC.

This chain connects TRBV3-1 to TRBJ1-1; TRBD1 is a possible D gene (5 bases). Trimming removed 4 bases at V and 3 bases at J, with 15 bases between. Germline CDR1 is LGHDT and CDR2 is YNNKEL (reference sequence). CDR3 size: 15 residues. Here the CDR3 reads CASSLRVFLDTEAFF. The CDR3 bases are TGTGCCAGCAGCCTCAGGGTTTTTTTGGACACTGAAGCTTTCTTT.

Only a few counts were recorded for this clonotype. The genes are TRBV7-2 and TRBJ1-2; TRBD1 is a possible D gene (6 bases). V was trimmed by 2 bases and J by 2 bases, leaving 21 bases between them. Germline V lookup: CDR1 SGHTA, CDR2 FQGNSA. This CDR3 is 18 amino acids long. CDR3 protein: CASSLFGGQGLVNYGYTF. As DNA, the CDR3 is TGTGCCAGCAGCTTATTTGGGGGGCAGGGGCTCGTCAACTATGGCTACACCTTC.

This clonotype was detected a few times. The chain uses TRBV5-1 and TRBJ2-1; D perhaps matches TRBD2 (6 bases). Trimming cost V 0 bases and J 3 bases, with 10 bases left between them. This CDR3 is 15 amino acids long. Germline V gene sequence: CDR1 SGHRS, CDR2 YFSETQ. The CDR3 coding sequence is TGCGCCAGCAGCTTGGACGGGAGAAACTACAATGAGCAGTTCTTC. Translated: CASSLDGRNYNEQFF.

There are a few counts of this clonotype. This rearrangement joins TRBV12-3 or TRBV12-4 to TRBJ2-5; D gene uncertain. The CDR3 contains 14 residues. The V end was cut by 6 bases, the J end by 0 bases, with 11 bases between. The CDR3 bases are TGTGCCAGCAGGCCTAGGACGGACCAAGAGACCCAGTACTTC. Translation: CASRPRTDQETQYF.

This clonotype was seen a handful of times. The CDR3 nucleotides are TGTGCCAGCAGCTACCCGGACAGGTTTAATCAGCCCCAGCATTTT. It codes for CASSYPDRFNQPQHF. V usage is TRBV6-2 or TRBV6-3 and J usage is TRBJ1-5, with TRBD1 matching over 7 bases. CDR1 is MNHEY and CDR2 is SVGEGT in the germline V gene. V lost 6 bases to trimming and J lost 4 bases; unmatched junction nucleotides: 9. The CDR3 is 15 residues long.

The V gene is TRBV5-1, the J gene TRBJ2-3, with TRBD2 identical over 9 bases. The CDR3 is 18 amino acids. Germline CDR1 reads SGHRS; CDR2 reads YFSETQ. V dropped 4 bases and J dropped 4; count of bases not matched to a gene: 16. The CDR3 sequence is CASSTGAPLAGEADTQYF. For the CDR3, the DNA is TGCGCCAGCAGCACCGGGGCCCCCTTAGCGGGAGAGGCAGATACGCAGTATTTT.

The chain recombines TRBV25-1 with TRBJ2-3, with 10 nucleotides matching TRBD1. After removal of 7 bases from V and 1 base from J, the junction contained 8 bases not matched to a gene. This CDR3 spans 16 amino acids. The germline V gene encodes CDR1 MGHDK and CDR2 SYGVNS. The CDR3 reads CASKYRDRGGTDTQYF. In nucleotides, the CDR3 is TGTGCCAGCAAGTACCGGGACAGGGGAGGCACAGATACGCAGTATTTT.

The J gene is TRBJ2-7, the V gene TRBV7-9; perhaps TRBD1 as D (7 bases). The germline gives CDR1 SEHNR, CDR2 FQNEAQ (reference sequence). V dropped 5 bases and J dropped 1 base, with 15 bases sitting between them. The CDR3 is 15 residues long. CDR3 loop: CASSHRQGGSYEQYF. For the CDR3, the DNA is TGTGCCAGCAGCCACCGACAGGGAGGTTCCTACGAGCAGTACTTC.

The table lists this clonotype with a few counts. This chain links TRBV6-5 with TRBJ1-6; D perhaps matches TRBD1 (6 bases). The CDR3 length is 16 residues. Trimming stripped 5 bases from V and 5 bases from J, with 16 bases between. From germline, CDR1 is MNHEY and CDR2 SVGAGI. The CDR3 nucleotides are TGTGCCAGCAGTCAGCCTTCGGGACACCATAATTCACCCCTCCACTTT. Protein product: CASSQPSGHHNSPLHF.

This clonotype has a handful of counts. CDR3 in DNA: TGTGCCACCAGTGATTCGGGAGCCTACAATGAGCAGTTCTTC. This encodes CATSDSGAYNEQFF. This rearrangement joins TRBV24-1 to TRBJ2-1, with D maybe TRBD2 (6 bases). CDR1 KGHDR and CDR2 SFDVKD come from the germline V gene. Trimming removed 2 bases from V and 2 bases from J, with 6 bases in between. The CDR3 is made up of 14 amino acids.

The V gene is TRBV6-5, the J gene TRBJ2-1; a weak D match, TRBD2 (5 bases). The CDR3 is 13 residues long. V was shortened by 2 bases and J by 6 bases, with 8 bases between the two germline ends. The V gene's germline CDR1 is MNHEY and CDR2 SVGAGI. In DNA, the CDR3 is TGTGCCAGCAGTTACGCCGAGGGCAATGAGCAGTTCTTC. Its protein product is CASSYAEGNEQFF.

The V and J genes are TRBV29-1 and TRBJ2-1, with 14 bases lining up with TRBD2. Germline lookup yields CDR1 SQVTM and CDR2 ANQGSEA. This CDR3 spans 15 amino acids. The V segment lost 5 bases and the J segment 9 bases; nucleotides outside the gene matches: 9. CDR3 region: CSVKGLAGVWIEQFF. For the CDR3, the DNA is TGCAGCGTTAAGGGACTAGCGGGAGTTTGGATTGAGCAGTTCTTC.

The V call is TRBV5-1, the J call TRBJ2-1; TRBD2 matches 11 bases. Trimming cost V 3 bases and J 10 bases; bases outside gene matches: 18. The germline CDR1 and CDR2 sequences are SGHRS and YFSETQ. The CDR3 totals 18 residues. CDR3 DNA: TGCGCCAGCAGCTGGGGGCTGTTATCTAGCGGGAGGCCGGAAGAGCAGTTCTTC. This codes for CASSWGLLSSGRPEEQFF.

This clonotype was observed a handful of times. The chain links TRBV4-1 to TRBJ2-5; 8 nucleotides agree with TRBD1. The V gene end was trimmed by 2 bases and the J gene end by 4 bases; junction bases not matched to a gene: 9. The CDR3 sequence is 16 residues long. The V gene's germline CDR1 is MGHRA and CDR2 YSYEKL. The CDR3 region has the DNA TGCGCCAGCAGCCAACTACATGGACAGGGTAGAGAGACCCAGTACTTC. Its translation: CASSQLHGQGRETQYF.

The CDR3 is CASSVKPGYNEQFF. The CDR3 DNA is TGTGCCAGCAGCGTGAAACCAGGATACAATGAGCAGTTCTTC. The chain links TRBV7-2 to TRBJ2-1, with no clear D. The CDR3 spans 14 residues. Per germline, CDR1 SGHTA and CDR2 FQGNSA. Trimming took 5 bases from V and 4 from J, leaving 12 bases between them.

Only a few counts were recorded for this clonotype. This sequence joins TRBV20-1 and TRBJ2-5; 7 bases are shared with TRBD1. This CDR3 is built from 14 residues. The V and J ends lost 0 bases and 2 bases, in that order; junction bases with no gene match: 3. CDR1 DFQATT and CDR2 SNEGSKA come from the germline V gene (reference sequence). CDR3 sequence (DNA): TGCAGTGCTAGAGAGGGACAGAAGCAAGAGACCCAGTACTTC. It is translated as CSAREGQKQETQYF.

This clonotype came up many times. The V call is TRBV9, the J call TRBJ2-7; 7 bases fit TRBD1. The germline V gene has CDR1 SGDLS and CDR2 YYNGEE. The length of the CDR3 is 16 residues. V lost 3 bases, J lost 0 bases, and 9 bases stayed unmatched. The CDR3 DNA reads TGTGCCAGCAGCGGCCAGGGACAGAGGAGCTCCTACGAGCAGTACTTC. Translation: CASSGQGQRSSYEQYF.

This clonotype has only a few counts. This chain joins TRBV20-1 and TRBJ2-1, with 9 bases identical to TRBD2. V was clipped by 4 bases and J by 2 bases; unmatched bases: 9. The CDR3 consists of 16 residues. Germline loops: CDR1 DFQATT, CDR2 SNEGSKA (reference sequence). CDR3 protein: CSAILTIAGAYNEQFF. CDR3 coding DNA: TGCAGTGCTATTCTGACCATAGCGGGGGCCTACAATGAGCAGTTCTTC.